This T cell receptor beta chain came from a study of PD-1 blockade in classical Hodgkin lymphoma. Notes on the study in general: Complete responders' diversity at baseline resembled that of newly diagnosed patients. Exclusion was applied to patients who started nivolumab under 1 year after ASCT. Relative to healthy donors, newly diagnosed patients reportedly had lower baseline TCR diversity, which was reported as lower still in relapsed/refractory patients.

Libraries were prepared by immunoSEQ multiplex PCR; TCRdb keeps only in-frame clonotypes and omits some of them. In the table there are some 93,000 clones, 89% of which are singletons. Concerning this clone: Its target is unknown.

Each and every patient relapsed after autologous stem cell transplantation, and patients got differing brentuximab vedotin exposure. The ends were cut back, 5 bases at V and 5 bases at J, with 18 bases in the middle. Germline V gene data show CDR1 as MDHEN and CDR2 as SYDVKM. The CDR3 spans 15 residues. The chain uses TRBV28 and TRBJ1-2; TRBD1 is a possible D gene (5 bases). The input for sequencing was peripheral blood mononuclear cells (PBMCs), taken before the second cycle of nivolumab. This receptor was taken from a human donor with classical Hodgkin lymphoma. The CDR3 coding sequence is TGTGCCAGCAGTCCTGCCAGGGTACTAGGGTATGGCTACACCTTC. Its translation is CASSPARVLGYGYTF.